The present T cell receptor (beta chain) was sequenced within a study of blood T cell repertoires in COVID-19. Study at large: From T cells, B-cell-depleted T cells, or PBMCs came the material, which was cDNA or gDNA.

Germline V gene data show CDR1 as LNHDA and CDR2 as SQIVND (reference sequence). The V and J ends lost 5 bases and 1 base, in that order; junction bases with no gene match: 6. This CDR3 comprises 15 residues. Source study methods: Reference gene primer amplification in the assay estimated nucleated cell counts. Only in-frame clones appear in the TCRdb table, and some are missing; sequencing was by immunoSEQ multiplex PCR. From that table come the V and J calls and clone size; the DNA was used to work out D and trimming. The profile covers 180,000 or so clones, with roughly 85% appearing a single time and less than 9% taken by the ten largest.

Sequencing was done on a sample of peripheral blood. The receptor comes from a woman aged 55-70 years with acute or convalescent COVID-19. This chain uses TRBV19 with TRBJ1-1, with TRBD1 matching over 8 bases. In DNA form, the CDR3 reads TGTGCCAGTAGTGGACCGGGACAGGCGAACACTGAAGCTTTCTTT. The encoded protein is CASSGPGQANTEAFF.